The 24 T cell receptor beta chains below were found in one sample sequenced in a study of beta chain features in type 1 diabetes. General study findings and limits: All four CD4+ subsets of Type 1 diabetes patients contained TCRB CDR3s that were moderately but significantly shorter.

The investigators reverse transcribed all of the isolated RNA, so they sequenced expressed TCRB transcripts. Clones were sequenced by immunoSEQ multiplex PCR, and TCRdb holds only the in-frame ones, with some missing. The repertoire holds over 200,000 clones, with approximately 10% as singletons. Antigens of these TCRs are unknown. Sequenced material: naive CD4+ T cells from blood. The receptor set was obtained from a man aged 25-45 years with type 1 diabetes.

This clone came up a few times. In the same sample, other DNA sequences code for this CDR3. The chain has TRBV20-1 and TRBJ2-5; a possible D gene is TRBD1 (5 bases). This CDR3 comprises 11 residues. Germline-derived CDR1 and CDR2 are DFQATT and SNEGSKA (reference sequence). V lost 6 bases and J lost 5, with 10 bases in between. CDR3 residues: CSAPYRETQYF. DNA of the CDR3: TGCAGTGCCCCGTACAGGGAGACCCAGTACTTC.

This chain links TRBV28 with TRBJ2-2; 9 bases match TRBD1. Germline V gene lookup returns CDR1 MDHEN and CDR2 SYDVKM. The CDR3 runs to 13 residues. Unmatched junction bases numbered 0, after V lost 4 bases and J lost 6 bases. CDR3 sequence reads: CASSWTGAGELFF. CDR3 DNA sequence: TGTGCCAGCAGTTGGACAGGGGCCGGGGAGCTGTTTTTT.

This clone was counted a few times. This sequence joins TRBV6-6 and TRBJ1-1; weak D call: TRBD1 (6 bases). V gave up 5 bases and J gave up 3 bases, with 13 bases separating them. Germline V gene data show CDR1 as MNHNY and CDR2 as SVGAGI (reference sequence). The CDR3 is 14 residues long. DNA for the CDR3: TGTGCCAGCAGTCCAGGACAGAAGTACACTGAAGCTTTCTTT. Protein sequence: CASSPGQKYTEAFF.

This clone turned up a few times. This chain connects TRBV29-1 to TRBJ2-3; 7 bases map to TRBD2. The CDR3 extends over 13 amino acids. In germline, CDR1 is SQVTM, CDR2 ANQGSEA. The J segment lost 0 bases and the V segment lost 7 bases, leaving 4 bases of the junction unmatched. The CDR3 loop reads CSGLSGSTDTQYF. As DNA, the CDR3 is TGCAGCGGCCTTAGCGGGAGCACAGATACGCAGTATTTT.

In its sample, this clone was seen a few times. The J gene is TRBJ2-7, the V gene TRBV5-1; 13 nucleotides align to TRBD2. Germline-derived CDR1 and CDR2 are SGHRS and YFSETQ. Trimming took 4 bases from V and 5 from J; bases not matched to a gene: 6. This CDR3 comprises 15 residues. In nucleotides, the CDR3 is TGCGCCAGCAGCCCCCTTGGACTAGCGGGGGACGAGCAGTACTTC. Translating gives CASSPLGLAGDEQYF.

The table lists this clone with a few counts. This rearrangement joins TRBV7-8 to TRBJ1-2; 7 bases align to TRBD1. This CDR3 comprises 15 residues. CDR1 is SGHVS, CDR2 FQNEAQ, per germline. V lost 4 bases to trimming and J lost 8 bases; unmatched junction nucleotides: 13. The CDR3 DNA is TGTGCCAGCAGCTCTCGGACAGGAAGGGCTGAGGGCTACACCTTC. Its protein product is CASSSRTGRAEGYTF.

J is TRBJ2-2 and V is TRBV7-6; 9 positions agree with TRBD1. The germline gives CDR1 SGHVS, CDR2 FNYEAQ. The ends lost 6 bases at V and 6 bases at J; junction bases unmatched: 8. The CDR3 is 15 amino acids. The CDR3 DNA reads as TGTGCCAGCAGATCGTACAGGGGGCAGGCCGGGGAGCTGTTTTTT. Amino acid sequence: CASRSYRGQAGELFF.

This chain uses TRBV7-2 with TRBJ1-4; 8 bases line up with TRBD1. Germline V lookup: CDR1 SGHTA, CDR2 FQGNSA. J gave up 4 bases and V 1 base, and 2 bases lay outside the gene matches. This CDR3 has 15 residues. CDR3 loop: CASSLGTGYNEKLFF. CDR3 DNA sequence: TGTGCCAGCAGCTTAGGGACAGGGTATAATGAAAAACTGTTTTTT.

The chain uses TRBV9 and TRBJ2-3, with TRBD1 as a possible D gene (5 bases). Trimming removed 1 base from V and 2 bases from J, with 17 bases in between. Germline V CDR1 and CDR2: SGDLS, YYNGEE. This CDR3 comprises 17 residues. CDR3 bases: TGTGCCAGCAGCGTACCAGGGAACATTATTGACACAGATACGCAGTATTTT. Its protein is CASSVPGNIIDTDTQYF. The full variable domain, rest sourced from reference TRBV9 and TRBJ2-3, is DSGVTQTPKHLITATGQRVTLRCSPRSGDLSVYWYQQSLDQGLQFLIQYYNGEERAKGNILERFSAQQFPDLHSELNLSSLELGDSALYFCASSVPGNIIDTDTQYFGPGTRLTVL.

The chain employs TRBV11-2 and TRBJ2-7, with D possibly being TRBD1 (6 bases). This CDR3 is built from 14 residues. Germline assignment: CDR1 SGHAT and CDR2 FQNNGV. With 8 bases removed from V and 1 base from J, the gap between germline ends came to 15 bases. For the CDR3, the DNA is TGTGCCAGCTCTCGGGACAATTGGTCCTACGAGCAGTACTTC. Translation: CASSRDNWSYEQYF.

This rearrangement joins TRBV6-6 to TRBJ2-1; TRBD2 matches at 8 bases. This CDR3 contains 16 residues. CDR1 MNHNY and CDR2 SVGAGI come from the germline V gene (reference sequence). With 2 bases clipped from V and 4 bases from J, the junction kept 7 bases outside the gene matches. CDR3 nucleotide sequence: TGTGCCAGCAGTTACGGGCGGATAGCGGGGTACAATGAGCAGTTCTTC. Residues: CASSYGRIAGYNEQFF.

This clone was counted between two and nine times. V usage is TRBV7-2 and J usage is TRBJ2-3; no clear D gene. Trimming removed 0 bases from V and 2 bases from J, with 6 bases in between. The CDR3 contains 14 residues. CDR1 SGHTA and CDR2 FQGNSA come from the germline V gene. CDR3 loop: CASSLARATDTQYF. Here the CDR3 DNA reads TGTGCCAGCAGCTTAGCGAGAGCCACAGATACGCAGTATTTT.

The chain uses TRBV9 and TRBJ2-5, with no clear D. This CDR3 contains 15 residues. Looked up from germline, CDR1 is SGDLS and CDR2 is YYNGEE. Trimming shortened V by 0 bases and J by 2 bases, and 11 bases separated the two germline ends. This CDR3 reads CASSVAPSVQETQYF. CDR3 nucleotide sequence: TGTGCCAGCAGCGTAGCCCCGTCAGTACAAGAGACCCAGTACTTC.

The J gene is TRBJ2-7, the V gene TRBV28; 7 bases are a match to TRBD1. Germline V gene lookup returns CDR1 MDHEN and CDR2 SYDVKM. Trimming cost V 0 bases and J 6 bases; bases outside gene matches: 11. This CDR3 has 16 residues. This CDR3 is CASSLWTRTGEVEQYF. The CDR3 DNA reads TGTGCCAGCAGTTTATGGACCCGGACAGGTGAAGTCGAGCAGTACTTC.

This clone was picked up a small number of times. This chain joins TRBV5-1 and TRBJ2-5; 10 nucleotides align to TRBD2. Germline CDR1 reads SGHRS; CDR2 reads YFSETQ. There are 16 residues in the CDR3. Trimming at V came to 0 bases and at J to 5 bases, leaving 7 bases not matched to a gene. The CDR3: CASSLEASGGWETQYF. Here the CDR3 DNA reads TGCGCCAGCAGCTTGGAGGCTAGCGGGGGATGGGAGACCCAGTACTTC.

V gene TRBV7-2 combines with J gene TRBJ2-4, with TRBD2 identical over 7 bases. In germline, CDR1 is SGHTA, CDR2 FQGNSA. V gave up 3 bases and J gave up 2 bases; unmatched junction bases: 4. CDR3 size: 15 residues. This CDR3 is CASSLGGVTKNIQYF. CDR3 nucleotides: TGTGCCAGCAGCTTGGGGGGGGTCACCAAAAACATTCAGTACTTC.

The rearrangement uses TRBV11-2 and TRBJ2-3; 15 bases map to TRBD2. The CDR3 is made up of 18 amino acids. Unmatched junction bases numbered 4, after V lost 3 bases and J lost 0 bases. Germline assignment: CDR1 SGHAT and CDR2 FQNNGV. The DNA of the CDR3 is TGTGCCAGCAGCTTGGGACTAGCGGGGGGATCAAGCACAGATACGCAGTATTTT. It translates to CASSLGLAGGSSTDTQYF.

This chain uses TRBV19 with TRBJ2-1; D possibly corresponds to TRBD2 (5 bases). The CDR3 covers 14 residues. Germline V lookup: CDR1 LNHDA, CDR2 SQIVND (reference sequence). The V and J ends lost 7 bases and 10 bases respectively, with 20 bases between them. CDR3 sequence (DNA): TGTGCCAGTACCCGTGGGCAGGTAGCGTACGAGCAGTTCTTC. It is translated as CASTRGQVAYEQFF.

There are a few counts of this clone. V usage is TRBV28 and J usage is TRBJ2-5; TRBD1 matches 8 bases. Germline V CDR1 and CDR2: MDHEN, SYDVKM. Trimming cost V 8 bases and J 4 bases; bases outside gene matches: 6. This CDR3 has 13 amino acids. The CDR3 spells CASWTGNGETQYF. CDR3 nucleotide sequence: TGTGCCAGCTGGACAGGGAACGGAGAGACCCAGTACTTC.

The V gene is TRBV15, the J gene TRBJ2-7; 8 bases fit TRBD2. This CDR3 is 15 amino acids long. Germline CDR1 is LNHNV and CDR2 is YYDKDF (reference sequence). The J segment lost 2 bases and the V segment lost 4 bases, leaving 7 bases of the junction unmatched. Here the CDR3 DNA reads TGTGCCACCAGCACCTTTCCGGGACTAGCCTACGAGCAGTACTTC. Protein product: CATSTFPGLAYEQYF.

The genes are TRBV19 and TRBJ2-5, with 9 bases lining up with TRBD1. V gave up 4 bases and J gave up 2 bases; unmatched junction bases: 2. CDR1 is LNHDA and CDR2 is SQIVND in the germline V gene (reference sequence). The CDR3 extends over 14 amino acids. The CDR3 reads CASSRDRAQETQYF. For the CDR3, the DNA is TGTGCCAGTAGTAGGGACAGGGCGCAAGAGACCCAGTACTTC.

This clone appeared a few times. The chain couples TRBV25-1 to TRBJ1-2, with D unclear. V was cut by 0 bases and J by 2 bases, with 7 bases left in between. From germline, CDR1 is MGHDK and CDR2 SYGVNS. This CDR3 has 14 amino acids. The CDR3 region has the DNA TGTGCCAGCAGTGAATACCGGAGAAACTATGGCTACACCTTC. Translating it yields CASSEYRRNYGYTF.

This clone was counted a few times. The chain carries TRBV6-1 and TRBJ1-2, with D unresolved. CDR3 size: 12 residues. Germline lookup yields CDR1 MNHNS and CDR2 SASEGT. Trimming removed 7 bases from V and 0 bases from J, with 6 bases in between. The chain's CDR3 is CASTGANYGYTF. The CDR3 coding sequence is TGTGCCAGCACCGGAGCTAACTATGGCTACACCTTC.

This clone was observed a few times. The chain carries TRBV5-1 and TRBJ2-1; TRBD2 agrees at 8 bases. V lost 0 bases, J lost 3 bases, and 5 bases stayed unmatched. Germline lookup yields CDR1 SGHRS and CDR2 YFSETQ. The CDR3 runs to 16 residues. The CDR3 coding sequence is TGCGCCAGCAGCTTGGCCAACGGGGGGGACTACAATGAGCAGTTCTTC. This gives the protein CASSLANGGDYNEQFF.